What follows describes a single TCR beta chain. This sample is drawn from a study of blood T cell repertoires in COVID-19. The wider study: Nucleic acid was either cDNA or gDNA, and it came from T cells, B-cell-depleted T cells, or PBMCs.

Participants were aged about 18 to 90 years, lived in 20 to 30 US areas, and enrolled virtually. Source study methods: Nucleated cell number was recorded as an estimate derived from reference gene primer amplification. Clones were read by immunoSEQ multiplex PCR, and TCRdb kept only the in-frame ones, dropping some. V and J calls and clone size are copied from that table; D and trimming were computed from the DNA. The sample holds 140,000 to 150,000 clones, roughly 89% seen once. The V gene's germline CDR1 is LGHDT and CDR2 YNNKEL (reference sequence). This CDR3 comprises 15 residues. Trimming stripped 2 bases from V and 1 base from J, with 11 bases between.

The chain has TRBV3-1 (or the pseudogene TRBV3-2) and TRBJ1-1; D not resolved. Sequences were obtained from PBMCs or T cells enriched from blood (not recorded which). The sequence came from a man between 50 and 59 years old who had recovered from COVID-19. CDR3 coding DNA: TGTGCCAGCAGCCAATTCTGGCAGTCGAACACTGAAGCTTTCTTT. Translated: CASSQFWQSNTEAFF.